The clone carrying this T cell receptor (beta chain) was found once. This entry is derived from a study of blood T cell repertoires in COVID-19. Turning to the study itself: Before being deemed recovered, Cohort 3 donors had two negative PCRs, clearance, or symptom resolution. PBMCs, B-cell-depleted T cells, or T cells provided the cDNA or gDNA that made up the material.

The authors' processing: Reference gene primer amplification in the assay estimated nucleated cell counts. The assay was immunoSEQ multiplex PCR, and TCRdb's table has in-frame clones only and misses some. V, J and clone size reflect that table, while D and trimming were determined from the DNA. The data contain around 200,000 clones, 86% of them singletons. This CDR3 has 14 amino acids. The V gene lost 7 bases and the J gene lost 4 bases, with 15 bases spanning the gap. CDR1 and CDR2 from the germline V gene are MNHEY and SVGAGI. The receptor was isolated from a woman in her forties or fifties in a cohort exposed to, infected with or recovered from COVID-19 (not recorded which). Sequencing was carried out using PBMCs or T cells enriched from blood (not recorded which). The chain links TRBV6-5 to TRBJ2-3; D possibly corresponds to TRBD1 (6 bases). The CDR3 DNA reads TGTGCCAGCAAGGAGGCAGGGGTGGCAGATACGCAGTATTTT. Residues: CASKEAGVADTQYF.